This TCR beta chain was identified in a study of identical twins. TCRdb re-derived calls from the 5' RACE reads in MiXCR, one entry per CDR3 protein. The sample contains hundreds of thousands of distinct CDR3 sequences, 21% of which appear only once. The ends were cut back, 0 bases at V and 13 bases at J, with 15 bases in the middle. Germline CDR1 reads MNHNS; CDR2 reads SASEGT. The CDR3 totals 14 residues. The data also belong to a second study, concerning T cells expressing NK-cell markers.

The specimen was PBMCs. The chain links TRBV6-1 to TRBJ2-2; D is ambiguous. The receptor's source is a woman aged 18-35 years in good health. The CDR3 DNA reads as TGTGCCAGCAGTGAAGCGTCCGTGCCCCTAGGGCTGTTTTTT. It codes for CASSEASVPLGLFF.